This entry describes one TCR beta chain. This entry belongs to a study of blood T cell repertoires in COVID-19. Study as a whole: Samples of COVID-19 (acute and convalescent) were obtained from the United States, Italy and Spain.

Germline V gene sequence: CDR1 SGDLS, CDR2 YYNGEE. Deletions cut 3 bases from V and 4 bases from J, with 10 bases between. The length of the CDR3 is 13 residues. Study processing details: Estimation of nucleated cell counts relied on the amplification of reference gene primers. Only in-frame clones appear in the TCRdb table, and some are missing; sequencing was by immunoSEQ multiplex PCR. The D gene and trimming were derived from the DNA, and the V and J assignments and clone size from that table. The data show under 300,000 clones, with around 81% seen just once and roughly 2.9% held by the top ten.

Sequences were obtained from peripheral blood. The receptor was derived from a woman in her sixties with active or convalescent COVID-19. The chain carries TRBV9 and TRBJ1-1; D is undetermined. The CDR3 coding sequence is TGTGCCAGCAGCGCAGCGGTGGGCACTGAAGCTTTCTTT. It specifies CASSAAVGTEAFF.